Given below is one T cell receptor (beta chain) in context. The entry originates in a study of blood T cell repertoires in COVID-19. TCRdb keeps only in-frame clones here, not all; method: immunoSEQ multiplex PCR. The table shows around 190,000 clones, with about 84% occurring only once. V gave up 4 bases and J gave up 4 bases; unmatched junction bases: 1. CDR3 length equals 15 residues. Germline CDR1 and CDR2: KGHDR and SFDVKD. This chain connects TRBV24-1 to TRBJ2-3; 13 bases are shared with TRBD2. The specimen was PBMCs or T cells enriched from blood (not recorded which). The clonotype was recovered from a man aged 40-55 years with acute COVID-19. The CDR3: CATSELAGGPDTQYF. The CDR3 DNA is TGTGCCACCAGTGAACTAGCGGGAGGGCCAGATACGCAGTATTTT.